This T cell receptor (beta chain) came from a study of T cell repertoires in cytomegalovirus infection. This clonotype was detected many times. TCRdb redid the calling of the reads with MiXCR, one entry per CDR3 protein. Of a few hundred thousand distinct CDR3 sequences in the sample, around a tenth were seen once. V was trimmed by 3 bases and J by 0 bases, leaving 9 bases between them. Germline V gives CDR1 SGHTA, CDR2 FQGTGA. The length of the CDR3 is 16 residues. This clonotype was sampled from a human donor in good health (CMV status not recorded). Some clones in this sample may be carry-over from other donors' samples. The chain uses TRBV7-3 and TRBJ2-6, with unresolved D. Sequenced: PBMCs. The DNA for the CDR3 is TGTGCCAGCAGCTTTCTTACCTCCTCTGGGGCCAACGTCCTGACTTTC. This codes for CASSFLTSSGANVLTF.